The 30 T cell receptor beta chains given below trace back to one sample, sequenced in a study of cytomegalovirus exposure and HLA in healthy donors. This PCR relied on a set of 60 Vbeta primers and 13 Jbeta primers. Profiling relied on immunoSEQ multiplex PCR, and the TCRdb table lists in-frame clones only, not all of them. The table has under 200,000 clones, more than 75% seen once; the top ten hold approximately 1%. The sequenced material came from PBMCs. These TCRs come from a girl aged 2-9 years in good health and CMV-seropositive.

This chain links TRBV2 with TRBJ2-5, with TRBD1 as a possible D gene (6 bases). The CDR3 contains 15 residues. Germline CDR1 is SNHLY and CDR2 is FYNNEI. V gave up 3 bases and J gave up 1 base, with 12 bases separating them. The CDR3 nucleotides read TGTGCCAGCAGTGAGGAAACAGGGTCCCAAGAGACCCAGTACTTC. Its translation is CASSEETGSQETQYF.

The CDR3 DNA is TGTGCCAGCAGTTACCAAAGCACAGATACGCAGTATTTT. Translating gives CASSYQSTDTQYF. The gene calls are TRBV6-5 and TRBJ2-3; D uncertain. Germline CDR1 MNHEY, CDR2 SVGAGI. The CDR3 loop spans 13 amino acids. V shed 2 bases and J shed 0 bases, with 3 bases lying between them.

The rearrangement joins TRBV12-5 to TRBJ1-1; no clear D. With 3 bases removed from V and 6 bases from J, the gap between germline ends came to 11 bases. Germline V lookup: CDR1 LGHNT, CDR2 FRNRAP. The CDR3 is 13 amino acids. The CDR3 region is CASGFEGASEAFF. In DNA, the CDR3 is TGTGCTAGTGGTTTTGAGGGAGCATCTGAAGCTTTCTTT.

V and J are TRBV28 and TRBJ2-1, with TRBD1 as a possible D gene (5 bases). CDR1 is MDHEN, CDR2 SYDVKM, per germline. There are 16 residues in the CDR3. V lost 2 bases, J lost 4 bases, and 15 bases lay in between. The chain's CDR3 is CASSLRKTEIYNEQFF. The DNA for the CDR3 is TGTGCCAGCAGTTTAAGGAAGACAGAGATATACAATGAGCAGTTCTTC. Drawing the rest from reference TRBV28 and TRBJ2-1, the complete variable domain is DVKVTQSSRYLVKRTGEKVFLECVQDMDHENMFWYRQDPGLGLRLIYFSYDVKMKEKGDIPEGYSVSREKKERFSLILESASTNQTSMYLCASSLRKTEIYNEQFFGPGTRLTVL.

This clone was recorded many times. Other nucleotide sequences from this sample produce the same CDR3. The V gene is TRBV6-4, the J gene TRBJ2-3; TRBD2 aligns across 8 bases. After removal of 3 bases from V and 3 bases from J, the junction contained 5 bases not matched to a gene. The CDR3 is made up of 15 amino acids. Germline V gene sequence: CDR1 MRHNA, CDR2 SNTAGT. The CDR3 bases are TGTGCCAGCAGTGAAACTAGCGGTGGGACAGATACGCAGTATTTT. Translating it yields CASSETSGGTDTQYF.

V and J are TRBV25-1 and TRBJ2-4, with D perhaps TRBD1 (6 bases). This CDR3 spans 13 amino acids. V was cut by 2 bases and J by 6 bases, with 8 bases left in between. The germline V gene has CDR1 MGHDK and CDR2 SYGVNS. DNA for the CDR3: TGTGCCAGCAGTGAAACCAGGGGAAACATTCAGTACTTC. It codes for CASSETRGNIQYF. The full variable domain, in which reference TRBV25-1 and TRBJ2-4 provide the parts outside the CDR3, is EADIYQTPRYLVIGTGKKITLECSQTMGHDKMYWYQQDPGMELHLIHYSYGVNSTEKGDLSSESTVSRIRTEHFPLTLESARPSHTSQYLCASSETRGNIQYFGAGTRLSVL.

The chain joins TRBV5-6 to TRBJ2-5; D is perhaps TRBD2 (6 bases). Trimming left V 1 base short and J 2 bases short, with 15 bases between. Germline CDR1 is SGHDT and CDR2 is YYEEEE. The CDR3 loop spans 16 amino acids. This CDR3 is CASSLTAGPTQETQYF. In DNA form, the CDR3 reads TGTGCCAGCAGCTTGACCGCGGGGCCGACTCAAGAGACCCAGTACTTC.

The rearrangement links TRBV25-1 to TRBJ1-4; D may be TRBD1 (6 bases). Between the trimmed V and J ends, which lost 5 bases and 0 bases, there was a span of 7 bases. The CDR3 covers 14 residues. Germline V gene data show CDR1 as MGHDK and CDR2 as SYGVNS. The CDR3 bases are TGTGCCAGCAGTAGGACAGCAACTAATGAAAAACTGTTTTTT. Residues: CASSRTATNEKLFF. Using reference TRBV25-1 and TRBJ1-4 for the parts outside the CDR3, the full variable domain is EADIYQTPRYLVIGTGKKITLECSQTMGHDKMYWYQQDPGMELHLIHYSYGVNSTEKGDLSSESTVSRIRTEHFPLTLESARPSHTSQYLCASSRTATNEKLFFGSGTQLSVL.

This clone appeared a single time. The genes are TRBV5-1 and TRBJ1-1, with 9 bases matching TRBD1. Germline-derived CDR1 and CDR2 are SGHRS and YFSETQ. CDR3 length equals 14 residues. J was trimmed by 6 bases and V by 4 bases; bases with no gene match: 7. The CDR3 DNA reads TGCGCCAGCAGCCCACAGGGGGCTGGCGCTGAAGCTTTCTTT. Amino acids: CASSPQGAGAEAFF.

V usage is TRBV5-5 and J usage is TRBJ1-4, with TRBD1 matching over 7 bases. The CDR3 sequence is 15 residues long. With 6 bases clipped from V and 8 bases from J, the junction kept 13 bases outside the gene matches. Per the germline V gene, CDR1 is SGHKS and CDR2 is YYEKEE (reference sequence). For the CDR3, the DNA is TGTGCCAGCACGCCCGCCGGGACAGTACAGGAAAAACTGTTTTTT. It translates to CASTPAGTVQEKLFF.

The chain couples TRBV30 to TRBJ2-7, with TRBD1 matching 10 bases. J gave up 3 bases and V 5 bases, and 4 bases lay outside the gene matches. This CDR3 has 13 amino acids. Germline V gene sequence: CDR1 GTSNPN, CDR2 SVGIG (reference sequence). The CDR3 coding sequence is TGTGCCTGGCGCCGGACAGGGGGCTACGAGCAGTACTTC. The encoded protein is CAWRRTGGYEQYF.

This clone was found a few times. V and J are TRBV6-1 and TRBJ2-1; 14 bases map to TRBD2. CDR1 MNHNS and CDR2 SASEGT come from the germline V gene. The V gene end was trimmed by 6 bases and the J gene end by 8 bases; junction bases not matched to a gene: 3. The CDR3 is 14 residues long. The CDR3 bases are TGTGCCAGCAGCCGACTAGCGGGAGGGGATGAGCAGTTCTTC. Protein: CASSRLAGGDEQFF.

The chain links TRBV5-1 to TRBJ2-5; TRBD1 agrees at 8 bases. Germline V gene lookup returns CDR1 SGHRS and CDR2 YFSETQ. J gave up 5 bases and V 4 bases, and 4 bases lay outside the gene matches. This CDR3 is built from 13 residues. CDR3 DNA: TGCGCCAGCAGCCCCACAGGGGGGGAGACCCAGTACTTC. Its protein is CASSPTGGETQYF.

The chain combines TRBV30 with TRBJ2-7; TRBD1 matches 8 bases. The junction had 10 bases not matched to a gene; V was cut back by 1 base and J by 5 bases. This CDR3 region has 15 residues. Germline CDR1 and CDR2: GTSNPN and SVGIG (reference sequence). This CDR3 reads CAWSGAARGLNEQYF. In nucleotides, the CDR3 is TGTGCCTGGAGTGGTGCCGCCAGGGGGCTGAACGAGCAGTACTTC.

This clone was seen a few times. V gene TRBV25-1 combines with J gene TRBJ1-4; D perhaps matches TRBD1 (5 bases). Trimming took off 4 bases at V and 6 bases at J, with 12 bases between the two ends. This CDR3 spans 14 amino acids. Per the germline V gene, CDR1 is MGHDK and CDR2 is SYGVNS. CDR3 DNA sequence: TGTGCCAGCAGTGTCGCGTGGGGCCATGAAAAACTGTTTTTT. Its translation is CASSVAWGHEKLFF.

The chain employs TRBV27 and TRBJ2-7; D possibly corresponds to TRBD2 (5 bases). The V gene lost 6 bases and the J gene lost 5 bases, with 23 bases spanning the gap. The CDR3 spans 16 residues. Germline loops: CDR1 MNHEY, CDR2 SMNVEV (reference sequence). The CDR3, as DNA: TGTGCCAGCAGGGAGGTCAATGGAACCCGGCTCCACGAGCAGTACTTC. It is translated as CASREVNGTRLHEQYF.

The sample holds one count of this clone. The V and J genes are TRBV21-1 and TRBJ2-7; no DNA check was done on the table's D call, TRBD2. TRBV21-1 is recorded as a pseudogene. This CDR3 contains 19 residues. The CDR3 nucleotides are TGTGCCAGCAGACCTTCCTACGTCACGGGACTTTTAAGCTCCTACGAGCAGTACTTC. Translation gives CASRPSYVTGLLSSYEQYF.

V usage is TRBV6-4 and J usage is TRBJ2-7, with D perhaps matching TRBD2 (6 bases). Germline values: CDR1 MRHNA, CDR2 SNTAGT. The CDR3 runs to 15 residues. The germline V and J ends were trimmed by 3 bases and 2 bases, with 14 bases remaining between them. In DNA, the CDR3 is TGTGCCAGCAGTGAATCAGCGGGCGCCACCTACGAGCAGTACTTC. Protein product: CASSESAGATYEQYF.

This chain links TRBV7-6 with TRBJ2-5; 7 nucleotides match TRBD2. The germline V gene encodes CDR1 SGHVS and CDR2 FNYEAQ. CDR3 size: 15 residues. The trim removed 4 bases at V and 4 bases at J, leaving 9 bases unmatched. This chain's CDR3 is CASSSGREGRETQYF. The DNA of the CDR3 is TGTGCCAGCAGCTCGGGGAGGGAGGGCCGAGAGACCCAGTACTTC.

The chain combines TRBV21-1 with TRBJ2-4; TRBD2, the table's D call, lacks a check against the DNA. TRBV21-1 is listed as a pseudogene. CDR3 length: 14 amino acids. The CDR3 loop reads CASSTRSGQNIQYF. The CDR3 DNA follows: TGTGCCAGCAGCACTAGGAGCGGTCAAAACATTCAGTACTTC.

A single count supports this clone. Here the CDR3 reads CASSLGRQGMLSHEQYF. Written as DNA, the CDR3 is TGTGCCAGCAGCTTGGGGCGCCAGGGGATGCTGTCTCACGAGCAGTACTTC. This chain links TRBV5-4 with TRBJ2-7, with a tentative D call TRBD1 (6 bases). V shed 0 bases and J shed 5 bases, with 21 bases lying between them. The CDR3 is made up of 17 amino acids. From germline, CDR1 is SGHNT and CDR2 YYREEE (reference sequence).

The CDR3 is CASSPTTGTGELFF. As DNA, the CDR3 is TGTGCCAGCAGCCCTACAACGGGCACCGGGGAGCTGTTTTTT. The chain carries TRBV6-5 and TRBJ2-2; D is unclear. The CDR3 contains 14 residues. Trimming left V 6 bases short and J 4 bases short, with 12 bases between. Germline loops: CDR1 MNHEY, CDR2 SVGAGI.

The chain has TRBV7-8 and TRBJ1-1; a possible D gene is TRBD1 (6 bases). The CDR3 has 16 residues. V was cut by 0 bases and J by 0 bases, with 11 bases left in between. Germline CDR1 SGHVS, CDR2 FQNEAQ. The DNA for the CDR3 is TGTGCCAGCAGCTTAGCTAGGACAGCGATGAACACTGAAGCTTTCTTT. This encodes CASSLARTAMNTEAFF.

The V call is TRBV9, the J call TRBJ1-3, with TRBD1 matching 10 bases. Germline-derived CDR1 and CDR2 are SGDLS and YYNGEE. This CDR3 contains 15 residues. V lost 0 bases and J lost 8; bases outside the gene matches: 5. The CDR3 loop reads CASSVAGTGEHTIYF. CDR3 coding DNA: TGTGCCAGCAGCGTAGCCGGGACAGGGGAACACACCATATATTTT.

The chain joins TRBV28 to TRBJ1-5, with 8 bases matching TRBD1. V was clipped by 3 bases and J by 6 bases; unmatched bases: 4. Germline V CDR1 and CDR2: MDHEN, SYDVKM. The CDR3 covers 14 residues. For the CDR3, the DNA is TGTGCCAGCAGTTTCAGGGGGCGAAGTCAGCCCCAGCATTTT. It translates to CASSFRGRSQPQHF.

The gene calls are TRBV4-1 and TRBJ1-6; TRBD1 matches at 7 bases. CDR1 MGHRA and CDR2 YSYEKL come from the germline V gene. J was trimmed by 7 bases and V by 1 base; bases with no gene match: 7. The CDR3 has 16 amino acids. CDR3 sequence reads: CASSQVSGGWNSPLHF. The CDR3, as DNA: TGCGCCAGCAGCCAAGTATCAGGGGGTTGGAATTCACCCCTCCACTTT.

V is TRBV7-3 and J is TRBJ2-7, with TRBD1 matching 8 bases. The CDR3 is 15 residues long. The germline CDR1 and CDR2 sequences are SGHTA and FQGTGA. V dropped 0 bases and J dropped 5; count of bases not matched to a gene: 6. The CDR3: CASSLTLAGGDEQYF. The DNA of the CDR3 is TGTGCCAGCAGCTTAACGTTGGCAGGGGGCGACGAGCAGTACTTC.

This rearrangement joins TRBV2 to TRBJ2-5, with no clear D. Germline V lookup: CDR1 SNHLY, CDR2 FYNNEI. V shed 6 bases and J shed 2 bases, with 4 bases lying between them. This CDR3 spans 11 amino acids. CDR3 DNA: TGTGCCAGCAGGGCTCAAGAGACCCAGTACTTC. Amino acids: CASRAQETQYF.

The rearrangement uses TRBV7-2 and TRBJ2-1, with a weak D call TRBD2 (6 bases). The germline V gene encodes CDR1 SGHTA and CDR2 FQGNSA. Trimming shortened V by 5 bases and J by 4 bases, and 15 bases separated the two germline ends. This CDR3 has 15 residues. The CDR3: CASSPPGDQYNEQFF. The CDR3, as DNA: TGTGCCAGCAGCCCCCCGGGAGACCAGTACAATGAGCAGTTCTTC.

V is TRBV19 and J is TRBJ2-7; the D is unclear. V was cut by 6 bases and J by 3 bases, with 12 bases left in between. The germline CDR1 and CDR2 sequences are LNHDA and SQIVND (reference sequence). The CDR3 runs 13 residues. The CDR3 loop is CASRGRGVYEQYF. CDR3 DNA: TGTGCCAGTAGAGGCCGAGGCGTCTACGAGCAGTACTTC.